Shown below are 3 T cell receptor beta chains from a single sample sequenced in a study of control samples from healthy donors and cancer patients. Generated by immunoSEQ multiplex PCR, the TCRdb table keeps only in-frame clones and is missing some. Among under 150,000 clones listed, approximately 94% were seen once. Material for sequencing was PBMCs. These TCRs come from a man aged 50 to 60 with head and neck cancer.

The V call is TRBV2, the J call TRBJ1-6; possible D gene TRBD1, 6 bases. CDR3 length equals 13 residues. CDR1 is SNHLY, CDR2 FYNNEI, per germline. Deletions cut 6 bases from V and 10 bases from J, with 13 bases between. This chain's CDR3 is CASRSGVGSPLHF. The CDR3 DNA is TGTGCCAGCAGATCAGGGGTAGGATCACCCCTCCACTTT.

This chain connects TRBV2 to TRBJ2-5; D might be TRBD1 (6 bases). This CDR3 has 14 amino acids. Germline V gene data show CDR1 as SNHLY and CDR2 as FYNNEI. With 7 bases removed from V and 4 bases from J, the gap between germline ends came to 16 bases. DNA for the CDR3: TGTGCCAGCACACAACAACAGGGATCAGAGACCCAGTACTTC. Protein: CASTQQQGSETQYF.

V gene TRBV6-5 combines with J gene TRBJ1-3; D is possibly TRBD1 (5 bases). Trimming took 6 bases from V and 7 from J, leaving 16 bases between them. The germline CDR1 and CDR2 sequences are MNHEY and SVGAGI. The CDR3 covers 14 residues. The CDR3 region is CASSLGTIRNTIYF. For the CDR3, the DNA is TGTGCCAGCAGCCTAGGGACCATCCGGAACACCATATATTTT.